Sequencing of this T cell receptor (beta chain) was carried out in a study of monozygotic twins with inflammatory bowel disease. General study findings and limits: Lower TCRbeta diversity (inverse Simpson) was seen in IBD patients than in healthy co-twins.

With regard to this clonotype: Its antigen is not identified.

TCRdb reprocessed the 5' RACE reads, with one entry per CDR3 protein and no DNA. The sample's table shows around 410,000 distinct CDR3 sequences. This CDR3 spans 15 amino acids. The germline gives CDR1 SGHTA, CDR2 FQGNSA. Sequenced material: blood. This sequence joins TRBV7-2 and TRBJ2-7; TCRdb's D call, TRBD2, is unchecked because there is no DNA. The source of this sequence is a human donor with ulcerative colitis or Crohn's disease, or a healthy co-twin of an affected twin (not recorded which). CDR3: CASSGLAGQGYEQYF.